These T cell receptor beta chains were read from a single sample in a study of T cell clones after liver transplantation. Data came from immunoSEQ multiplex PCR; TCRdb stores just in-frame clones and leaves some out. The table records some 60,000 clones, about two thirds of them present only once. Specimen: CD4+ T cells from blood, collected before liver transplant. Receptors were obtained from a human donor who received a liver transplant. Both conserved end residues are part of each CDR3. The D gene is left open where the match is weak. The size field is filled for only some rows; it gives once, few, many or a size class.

CDR3nt: TGTGCCAGCCAAACACAGTACGAGCAGTACTTC
CDR3aa: CASQTQYEQYF
d_gene: .
j_gene: TRBJ2-7
v_gene: TRBV6-5
abundance: many

CDR3nt: TGTGCCAGCAGCCCAGGACAGACAACTAATGAAAAACTGTTTTTT
CDR3aa: CASSPGQTTNEKLFF
d_gene: .
j_gene: TRBJ1-4
v_gene: TRBV14
abundance: .

CDR3nt: TGTGCCAGCATGGGACAGGGGTGGACTGAAGCTTTCTTT
CDR3aa: CASMGQGWTEAFF
d_gene: TRBD1
j_gene: TRBJ1-1
v_gene: TRBV25-1
abundance: .

CDR3nt: TGTGCCTGGAGTAAGACAGGGAGAAACTCCTACGAGCAGTACTTC
CDR3aa: CAWSKTGRNSYEQYF
d_gene: TRBD1
j_gene: TRBJ2-7
v_gene: TRBV30
abundance: few

CDR3nt: TGTGCCAGCAGCACAGGGAGGGACACTGAAGCTTTCTTT
CDR3aa: CASSTGRDTEAFF
d_gene: .
j_gene: TRBJ1-1
v_gene: TRBV6-1
abundance: .

CDR3nt: TGTGCCAGCAGTTTGGTAAGGGAGGTAGCCAAAAACATTCAGTACTTC
CDR3aa: CASSLVREVAKNIQYF
d_gene: .
j_gene: TRBJ2-4
v_gene: TRBV27
abundance: once

CDR3nt: TGTGCCAGCAAAAAAGGGACAGGGGGCACTTATGGCTACACCTTC
CDR3aa: CASKKGTGGTYGYTF
d_gene: TRBD1
j_gene: TRBJ1-2
v_gene: TRBV6-6
abundance: .

CDR3nt: TGTGCCAGCAGTTCGTCGGTCCCACCGGATGGCTACACCTTC
CDR3aa: CASSSSVPPDGYTF
d_gene: .
j_gene: TRBJ1-2
v_gene: TRBV6-9
abundance: .

CDR3nt: TGTGCCAGCAGTTATGTGAGACAAAGTACGCAGTATTTT
CDR3aa: CASSYVRQSTQYF
d_gene: .
j_gene: TRBJ2-3
v_gene: TRBV27
abundance: .

CDR3nt: TGTGCCAGCAGTATGTTCAGGGGGCTCTACAATGAGCAGTTCTTC
CDR3aa: CASSMFRGLYNEQFF
d_gene: TRBD1
j_gene: TRBJ2-1
v_gene: TRBV6-6
abundance: once

CDR3nt: TGTGCCAGCAGCTTTTCCACCCGGGGGAAAGCTTTCTTT
CDR3aa: CASSFSTRGKAFF
d_gene: .
j_gene: TRBJ1-1
v_gene: TRBV5-6
abundance: .

CDR3nt: TGTGCCAGCAGACCGGGACAGGGGGTAACTGAAGCTTTCTTT
CDR3aa: CASRPGQGVTEAFF
d_gene: TRBD1
j_gene: TRBJ1-1
v_gene: TRBV6-1
abundance: once

CDR3nt: TGTGCCAGCTCTTCCAGGGGCGACATGAACACTGAAGCTTTCTTT
CDR3aa: CASSSRGDMNTEAFF
d_gene: .
j_gene: TRBJ1-1
v_gene: TRBV18
abundance: .

CDR3nt: TGTGCCAGCAGTTTAGGGGGACTAGCTCACTACGAGCAGTACTTC
CDR3aa: CASSLGGLAHYEQYF
d_gene: TRBD2
j_gene: TRBJ2-7
v_gene: TRBV27
abundance: .

CDR3nt: TGTGCCAGTATGCGGTTGGGGGGACAGGGTGGTTGGGAGCAGTTCTTC
CDR3aa: CASMRLGGQGGWEQFF
d_gene: TRBD1
j_gene: TRBJ2-1
v_gene: TRBV19
abundance: .

CDR3nt: TGTGCCAGCAGCGGGGGGGTTATAACGACAGATACGCAGTATTTT
CDR3aa: CASSGGVITTDTQYF
d_gene: .
j_gene: TRBJ2-3
v_gene: TRBV9
abundance: .

CDR3nt: TGTGCCAGCACTCCTGGACAGGGGGGCGGGTACGAGCAGTACTTC
CDR3aa: CASTPGQGGGYEQYF
d_gene: TRBD1
j_gene: TRBJ2-7
v_gene: TRBV6-5
abundance: .

CDR3nt: TGTGCCAGTCTGGGACAGGTGGCGAACACCGGGGAGCTGTTTTTT
CDR3aa: CASLGQVANTGELFF
d_gene: TRBD1
j_gene: TRBJ2-2
v_gene: TRBV28
abundance: .

CDR3nt: TGTGCCAGCAGTTTATCCCAGGGGGCGACCGGGGAGCTGTTTTTT
CDR3aa: CASSLSQGATGELFF
d_gene: TRBD1
j_gene: TRBJ2-2
v_gene: TRBV27
abundance: few

CDR3nt: TGTGCCAGCAGCTTGGCGGGGGGGCCTAACTATGGCTACACCTTC
CDR3aa: CASSLAGGPNYGYTF
d_gene: .
j_gene: TRBJ1-2
v_gene: TRBV5-4
abundance: .

CDR3nt: TGTGCCAGCAGCCCCATCGTGGTGAAGCGGGGGGGGTCCACAGATACGCAGTATTTT
CDR3aa: CASSPIVVKRGGSTDTQYF
d_gene: TRBD2
j_gene: TRBJ2-3
v_gene: TRBV27
abundance: .

CDR3nt: TGTGCCAGTCGAAGCCGGGACAGACCCCGGAACACTGAAGCTTTCTTT
CDR3aa: CASRSRDRPRNTEAFF
d_gene: TRBD1
j_gene: TRBJ1-1
v_gene: TRBV7-9
abundance: .

CDR3nt: TGTGCCAGCAGCTTAGGGGGGGGGCAGAGGACTGAAGCTTTCTTT
CDR3aa: CASSLGGGQRTEAFF
d_gene: .
j_gene: TRBJ1-1
v_gene: TRBV7-9
abundance: .

CDR3nt: TGTGCTAGCAGCCCAAAAACTGACAGTCGGAATGAGCAGTTCTTC
CDR3aa: CASSPKTDSRNEQFF
d_gene: .
j_gene: TRBJ2-1
v_gene: TRBV7-7
abundance: .

CDR3nt: TGTGCCTGGAGTCCGGGGTGGAATGAAAAACTGTTTTTT
CDR3aa: CAWSPGWNEKLFF
d_gene: .
j_gene: TRBJ1-4
v_gene: TRBV30
abundance: once

CDR3nt: TGTGCCAGCAGCTTAGTCCAGCGGGGGGGCGAGCAGTACTTC
CDR3aa: CASSLVQRGGEQYF
d_gene: TRBD2
j_gene: TRBJ2-7
v_gene: TRBV7-2
abundance: .

CDR3nt: TGTGCCAGCAGTTTACGCGGGACGGGAAATGAAAAACTGTTTTTT
CDR3aa: CASSLRGTGNEKLFF
d_gene: .
j_gene: TRBJ1-4
v_gene: TRBV7-9
abundance: .

CDR3nt: TGTGCCAGCAGTTACCCGGGACAGACCGAGCAGTACTTC
CDR3aa: CASSYPGQTEQYF
d_gene: TRBD1
j_gene: TRBJ2-7
v_gene: TRBV6-5
abundance: .

CDR3nt: TGTGCCAGCAGCTTGCGGGTTACGGCCTACGAGCAGTACTTC
CDR3aa: CASSLRVTAYEQYF
d_gene: .
j_gene: TRBJ2-7
v_gene: TRBV5-8
abundance: few

CDR3nt: TGTGCCAGCAGCCAAGATAGGAGGGGCCCGGGGTCCGGGGCCAACGTCCTGACTTTC
CDR3aa: CASSQDRRGPGSGANVLTF
d_gene: .
j_gene: TRBJ2-6
v_gene: TRBV4-2
abundance: few

CDR3nt: TGTGCCAGCAGCTTGGGTGGACTGAGCGCAGATACGCAGTATTTT
CDR3aa: CASSLGGLSADTQYF
d_gene: .
j_gene: TRBJ2-3
v_gene: TRBV5-4
abundance: once